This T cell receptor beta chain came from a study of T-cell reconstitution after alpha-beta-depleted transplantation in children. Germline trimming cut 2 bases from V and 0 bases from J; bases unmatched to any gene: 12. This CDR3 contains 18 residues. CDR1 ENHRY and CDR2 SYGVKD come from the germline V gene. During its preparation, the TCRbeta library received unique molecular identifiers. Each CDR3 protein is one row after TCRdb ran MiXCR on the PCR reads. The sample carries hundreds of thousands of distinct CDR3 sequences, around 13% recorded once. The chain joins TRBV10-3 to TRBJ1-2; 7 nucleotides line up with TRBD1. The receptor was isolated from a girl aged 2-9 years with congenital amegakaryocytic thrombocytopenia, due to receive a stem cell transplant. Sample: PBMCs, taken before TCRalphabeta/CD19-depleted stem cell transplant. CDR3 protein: CAISEPSRGRGANYGYTF. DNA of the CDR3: TGTGCCATCAGTGAGCCGAGTAGGGGGCGCGGAGCTAACTATGGCTACACCTTC.